This T cell receptor beta chain was captured by sequencing in a study of a mutant IDH1 vaccine in newly diagnosed glioma. Study-level background: Antecedent treatment encompassed radiotherapy, temozolomide, or their combination; the majority received both. The timing of visit V12 was week 35, and that of visit V13 was week 47.

Noted time point: week 35, safety follow-up. One vaccine dose held 300 ug of mutant IDH1 20-mer peptide and came with topical imiquimod. Donors had new WHO grade 3 or 4 IDH1-mutant, ATRX-lost astrocytomas. This table comes from immunoSEQ multiplex PCR, and its TCRdb copy is limited to in-frame clones, with some not included. Of under 60,000 clones in the sample, 60% to 85% were seen once. With 2 bases removed from V and 3 bases from J, the gap between germline ends came to 12 bases. This CDR3 comprises 15 residues. CDR1 and CDR2 (germline): MNHNY, SVGAGI (reference sequence). This clone showed up just once. Its specificity is unknown. Whole-study results and caveats: Changes in the top peripheral T cell clonotypes seemingly had no bearing on pseudoprogression.

The sequence derives from a man aged 40-50 years with glioma. The material sequenced was PBMCs, taken from a glioma patient whose treatment included an IDH1 peptide vaccine. The chain carries TRBV6-6 and TRBJ2-3; possibly TRBD1 for D (6 bases). CDR3 sequence (DNA): TGTGCCAGCAGTTACGAGGGGGTTCGAACAGATACGCAGTATTTT. Amino acids: CASSYEGVRTDTQYF.